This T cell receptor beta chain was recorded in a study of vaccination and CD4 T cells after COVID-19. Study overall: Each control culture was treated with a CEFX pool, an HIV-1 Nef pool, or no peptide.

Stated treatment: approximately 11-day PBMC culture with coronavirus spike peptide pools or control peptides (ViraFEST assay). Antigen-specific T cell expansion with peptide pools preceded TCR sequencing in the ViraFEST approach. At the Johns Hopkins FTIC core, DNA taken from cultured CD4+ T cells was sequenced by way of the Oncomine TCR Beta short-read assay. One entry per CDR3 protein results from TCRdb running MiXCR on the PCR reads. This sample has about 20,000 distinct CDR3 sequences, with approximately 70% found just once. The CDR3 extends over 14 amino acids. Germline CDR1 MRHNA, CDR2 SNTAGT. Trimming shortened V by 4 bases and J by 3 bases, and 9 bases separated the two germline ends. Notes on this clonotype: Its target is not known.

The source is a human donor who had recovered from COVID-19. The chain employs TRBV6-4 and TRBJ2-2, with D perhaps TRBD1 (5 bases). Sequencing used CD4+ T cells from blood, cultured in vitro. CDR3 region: CASSAGSHTGELFF. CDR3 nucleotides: TGTGCCAGCAGTGCAGGGTCCCACACCGGGGAGCTGTTTTTT.